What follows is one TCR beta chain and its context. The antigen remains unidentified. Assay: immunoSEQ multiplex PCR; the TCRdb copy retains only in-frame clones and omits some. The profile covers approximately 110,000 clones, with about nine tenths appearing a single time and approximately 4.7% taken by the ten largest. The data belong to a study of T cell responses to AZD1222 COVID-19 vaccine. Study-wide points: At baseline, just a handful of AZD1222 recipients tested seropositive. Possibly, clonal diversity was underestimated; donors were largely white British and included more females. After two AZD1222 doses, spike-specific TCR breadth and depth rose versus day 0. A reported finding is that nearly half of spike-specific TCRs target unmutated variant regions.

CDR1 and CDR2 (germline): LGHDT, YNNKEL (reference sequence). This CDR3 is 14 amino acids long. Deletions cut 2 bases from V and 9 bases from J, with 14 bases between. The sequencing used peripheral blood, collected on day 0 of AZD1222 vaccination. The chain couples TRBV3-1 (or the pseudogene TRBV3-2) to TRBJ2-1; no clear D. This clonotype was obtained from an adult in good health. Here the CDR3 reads CASSQNLGSGEQFF. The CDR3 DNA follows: TGTGCCAGCAGCCAAAATTTAGGTTCAGGTGAGCAGTTCTTC.